The present T cell receptor (beta chain) was sequenced within a study of T cells in Graves' hyperthyroidism and ophthalmopathy. Findings and caveats of the study: Most thyroid clonotypes expanded above 0.001 appeared in blood too.

V was pared by 7 bases and J by 10 bases, with 20 bases between. Germline assignment: CDR1 MGHRA and CDR2 YSYEKL. This CDR3 has 15 amino acids. Authors of the study amplified TCR beta CDR3 regions from RNA transcripts. HTBI primers were employed in a first-round RT-PCR of the TCR CDR3. TCRdb used MiXCR to reprocess the multiplex PCR reads, holding one entry per CDR3 protein. The sample has a few hundred thousand distinct CDR3 sequences, roughly 15% seen once. This clonotype has only a few counts. Its target is unknown. Sequenced sample: blood. The source is a woman aged 40 to 50 with Graves' hyperthyroidism. The V call is TRBV4-1, the J call TRBJ1-6; no definite D call. This chain's CDR3 is CASTLFADSLSPLHF. The CDR3 DNA is TGCGCCAGCACCCTATTCGCGGATTCGCTCTCACCCCTCCACTTT.